The 6 T cell receptor beta chains listed next were all sequenced from one sample in a study of cytomegalovirus exposure and HLA in healthy donors. Researchers ran the PCR with 60 Vbeta and 13 Jbeta primers. TCRdb's table, derived via immunoSEQ multiplex PCR, lists solely in-frame clones and lacks some. Of 310,000 or so clones listed, around 90% are singletons. The specimen was PBMCs. Receptor source: a woman aged 18 to 35 in good health and CMV-seronegative.

This clone was seen a few times. The chain combines TRBV20-1 with TRBJ1-4; no firm D call. V shed 3 bases and J shed 5 bases, with 4 bases lying between them. CDR1 is DFQATT, CDR2 SNEGSKA, per germline (reference sequence). This CDR3 has 11 residues. CDR3 in amino acids: CSASPNEKLFF. DNA of the CDR3: TGCAGTGCTAGCCCAAATGAAAAACTGTTTTTT.

The chain recombines TRBV2 with TRBJ2-7, with 12 bases lining up with TRBD2. The CDR3 covers 15 residues. Germline loops: CDR1 SNHLY, CDR2 FYNNEI. J was trimmed by 1 base and V by 6 bases; bases with no gene match: 4. The CDR3 region has the DNA TGTGCCAGCAGAGCGACTAGCGGGGGATCCTACGAGCAGTACTTC. This gives the protein CASRATSGGSYEQYF.

The chain joins TRBV7-8 to TRBJ1-1, with a weak D call TRBD1 (5 bases). Trimming took 4 bases from V and 9 from J, leaving 9 bases between them. CDR1 and CDR2 from the germline V gene are SGHVS and FQNEAQ. CDR3 length: 11 amino acids. The CDR3 here is CASSSTGKAFF. The DNA for the CDR3 is TGTGCCAGCAGCTCCACAGGAAAAGCTTTCTTT. Supplemented by reference TRBV7-8 and TRBJ1-1, the full variable domain reads GAGVSQSPRYKVAKRGQDVALRCDPISGHVSLFWYQQALGQGPEFLTYFQNEAQLDKSGLPSDRFFAERPEGSVSTLKIQRTQQEDSAVYLCASSSTGKAFFGQGTRLTVV.

This clone has a single count. The chain links TRBV4-1 to TRBJ1-5, with a tentative D call TRBD1 (5 bases). This CDR3 has 15 residues. Germline V gene sequence: CDR1 MGHRA, CDR2 YSYEKL. The ends were cut back, 0 bases at V and 2 bases at J, with 8 bases in the middle. For the CDR3, the DNA is TGCGCCAGCAGCCAAGAAGGGGTGGGCAATCAGCCCCAGCATTTT. Its protein is CASSQEGVGNQPQHF.

V gene TRBV2 combines with J gene TRBJ2-5; 7 nucleotides line up with TRBD1. The tail of the sequence fits TRBJ2-7 better, so the J call may be wrong. The CDR3 contains 14 residues. From germline, CDR1 is SNHLY and CDR2 FYNNEI. The CDR3 region has the DNA TGTGCCAGCAGGGAGACAGGGCTCCAGTACGAGCAGTACTTC. Its translation: CASRETGLQYEQYF.

The V and J genes are TRBV7-9 and TRBJ1-1; 7 bases map to TRBD1. V trimming: 3 bases; J trimming: 4 bases; junction bases outside the gene matches: 11. The CDR3 consists of 16 residues. The germline gives CDR1 SEHNR, CDR2 FQNEAQ (reference sequence). CDR3 amino acids: CASSLPPGTVGTEAFF. The CDR3 DNA follows: TGTGCCAGCAGCTTGCCTCCGGGGACAGTGGGCACTGAAGCTTTCTTT.